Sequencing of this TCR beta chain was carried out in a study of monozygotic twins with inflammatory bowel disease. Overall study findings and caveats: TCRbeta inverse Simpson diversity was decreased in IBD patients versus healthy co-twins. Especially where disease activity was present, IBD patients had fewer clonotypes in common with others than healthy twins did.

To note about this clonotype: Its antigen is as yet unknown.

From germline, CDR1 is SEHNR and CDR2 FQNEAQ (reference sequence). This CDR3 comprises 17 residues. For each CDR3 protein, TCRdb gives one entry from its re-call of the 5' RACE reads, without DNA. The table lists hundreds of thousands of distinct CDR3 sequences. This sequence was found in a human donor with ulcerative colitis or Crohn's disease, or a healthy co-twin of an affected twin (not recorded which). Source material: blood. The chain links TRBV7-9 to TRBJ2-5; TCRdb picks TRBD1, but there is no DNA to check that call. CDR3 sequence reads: CASSLFSVDRTQETQYF.